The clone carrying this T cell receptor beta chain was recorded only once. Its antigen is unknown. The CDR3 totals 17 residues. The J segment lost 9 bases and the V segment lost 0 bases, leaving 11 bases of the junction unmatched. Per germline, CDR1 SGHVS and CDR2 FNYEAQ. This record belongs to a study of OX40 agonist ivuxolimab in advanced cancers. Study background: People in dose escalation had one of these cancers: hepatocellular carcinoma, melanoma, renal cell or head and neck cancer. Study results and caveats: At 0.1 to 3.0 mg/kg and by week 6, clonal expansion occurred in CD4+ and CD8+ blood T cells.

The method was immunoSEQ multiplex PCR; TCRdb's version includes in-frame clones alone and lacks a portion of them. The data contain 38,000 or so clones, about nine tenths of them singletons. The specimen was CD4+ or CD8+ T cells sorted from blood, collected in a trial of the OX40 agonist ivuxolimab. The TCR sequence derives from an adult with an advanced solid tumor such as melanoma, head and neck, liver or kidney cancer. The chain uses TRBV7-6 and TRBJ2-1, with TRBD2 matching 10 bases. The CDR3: CASSLAGVASGGGEQFF. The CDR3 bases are TGTGCCAGCAGCTTAGCGGGGGTGGCTAGCGGGGGTGGTGAGCAGTTCTTC. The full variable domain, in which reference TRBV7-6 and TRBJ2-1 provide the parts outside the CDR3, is GAGVSQSPRYKVTKRGQDVALRCDPISGHVSLYWYRQALGQGPEFLTYFNYEAQQDKSGLPNDRFSAERPEGSISTLTIQRTEQRDSAMYRCASSLAGVASGGGEQFFGPGTRLTVL.